This TCR beta chain was sequenced during a study of tumor and adjacent non-tumor tissue in lung cancer. Study at large: Samples averaged around 4.2 million productive TCRbeta reads each.

Three rounds of nested PCR, following a modified ARM-PCR protocol, produced the TCRbeta library. TCRdb used MiXCR to reprocess the multiplex PCR reads, holding one entry per CDR3 protein. In the table there are about 86,000 distinct CDR3 sequences, approximately 73% of which are singletons. The CDR3 runs to 16 residues. The germline CDR1 and CDR2 sequences are LGHNA and YNFKEQ. V lost 4 bases, J lost 2 bases, and 18 bases lay in between. Remarks on this clonotype: Its target is unknown. Because the CDR3 is missing its conserved closing phenylalanine or tryptophan, this is likely a read error.

Overall study findings and caveats: Shorter survival was associated with higher TCR diversity in tumors.

This sample's RNA came from whole unsorted tissue. This non-tumor lung sample came from over 3 cm beyond the tumor edge. Newly diagnosed lung cancer patients had thoracic surgery in China, August–November 2014, without prior chemotherapy. The material sequenced was distant non-tumor lung tissue. This clonotype was sampled from a woman aged 45-65 years with non-small cell lung cancer. This chain uses TRBV4-2 with TRBJ2-7; unclear D gene. For the CDR3, the DNA is TGTGCCAGCAGCCGTGCAGTAAAGGCGGTCCCCTACGAGCAGTACTAC. This encodes CASSRAVKAVPYEQYY.